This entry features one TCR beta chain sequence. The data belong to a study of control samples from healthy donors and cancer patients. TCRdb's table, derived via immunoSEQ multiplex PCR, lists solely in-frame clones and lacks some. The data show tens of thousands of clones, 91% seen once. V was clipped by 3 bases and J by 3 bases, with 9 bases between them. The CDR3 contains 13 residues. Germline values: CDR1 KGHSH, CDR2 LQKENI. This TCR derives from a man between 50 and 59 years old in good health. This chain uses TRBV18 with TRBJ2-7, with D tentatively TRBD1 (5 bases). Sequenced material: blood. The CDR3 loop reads CASSPTRDYEQYF. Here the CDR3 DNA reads TGTGCCAGCTCACCTACCAGGGACTACGAGCAGTACTTC.